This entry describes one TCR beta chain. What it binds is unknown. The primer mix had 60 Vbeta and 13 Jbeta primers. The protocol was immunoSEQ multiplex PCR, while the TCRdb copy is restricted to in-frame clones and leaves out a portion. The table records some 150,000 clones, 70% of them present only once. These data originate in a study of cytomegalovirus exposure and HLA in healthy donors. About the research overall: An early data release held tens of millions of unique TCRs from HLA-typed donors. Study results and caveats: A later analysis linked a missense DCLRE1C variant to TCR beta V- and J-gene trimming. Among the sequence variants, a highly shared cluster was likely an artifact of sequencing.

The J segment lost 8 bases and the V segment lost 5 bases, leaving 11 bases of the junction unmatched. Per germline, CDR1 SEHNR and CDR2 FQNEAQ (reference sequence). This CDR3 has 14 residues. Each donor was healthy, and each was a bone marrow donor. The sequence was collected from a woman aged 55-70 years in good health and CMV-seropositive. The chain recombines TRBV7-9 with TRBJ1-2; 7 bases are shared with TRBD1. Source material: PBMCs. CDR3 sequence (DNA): TGTGCCAGCAGCCTCTTGGGGCAGGGGGACGGCTACACCTTC. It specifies CASSLLGQGDGYTF.